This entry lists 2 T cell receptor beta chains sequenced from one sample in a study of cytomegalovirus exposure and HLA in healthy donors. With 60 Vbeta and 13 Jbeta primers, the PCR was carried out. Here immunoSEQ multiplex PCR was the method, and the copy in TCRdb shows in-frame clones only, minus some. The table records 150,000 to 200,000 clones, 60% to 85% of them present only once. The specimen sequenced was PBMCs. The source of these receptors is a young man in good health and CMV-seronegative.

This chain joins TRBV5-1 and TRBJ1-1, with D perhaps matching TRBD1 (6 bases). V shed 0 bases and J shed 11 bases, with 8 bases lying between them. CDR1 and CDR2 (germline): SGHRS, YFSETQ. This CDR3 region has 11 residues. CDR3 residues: CASSLGQGAFF. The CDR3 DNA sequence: TGCGCCAGCAGCTTGGGCCAGGGGGCTTTCTTT. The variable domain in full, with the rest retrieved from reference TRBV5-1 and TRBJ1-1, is KAGVTQTPRYLIKTRGQQVTLSCSPISGHRSVSWYQQTPGQGLQFLFEYFSETQRNKGNFPGRFSGRQFSNSRSEMNVSTLELGDSALYLCASSLGQGAFFGQGTRLTVV.

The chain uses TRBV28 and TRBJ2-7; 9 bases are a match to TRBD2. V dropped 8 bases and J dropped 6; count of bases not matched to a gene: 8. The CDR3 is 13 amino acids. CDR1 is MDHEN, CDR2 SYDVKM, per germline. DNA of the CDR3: TGTGCCAGCGACGCGGCGGGGGGGCTCGAGCAGTACTTC. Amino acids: CASDAAGGLEQYF.